The 14 T cell receptor beta chains listed next were all sequenced from one sample in a study of T-cell reconstitution after alpha-beta-depleted transplantation in children. Unique molecular identifiers featured in how the TCRbeta library was prepared. Each CDR3 protein gets one entry after TCRdb re-called the PCR reads with MiXCR. Of a few hundred thousand distinct CDR3 sequences in the sample, around 16% are singletons; the top ten hold less than 4%. Sequenced material: PBMCs from the stem cell graft donor, taken from the stem cell graft. Source of these receptors: a human donor who donated a stem cell graft to a child with acute lymphoblastic leukemia.

This clonotype has a handful of counts. The chain uses TRBV10-3 and TRBJ1-3; D ambiguous. The V end was cut by 0 bases, the J end by 2 bases, with 8 bases between. The germline gives CDR1 ENHRY, CDR2 SYGVKD. The CDR3 sequence is 15 residues long. The CDR3: CAISESGLAGNTIYF. The CDR3 nucleotides are TGTGCCATCAGTGAGTCCGGTCTGGCTGGAAACACCATATATTTT.

The chain is built from TRBV2 and TRBJ1-1; 7 nucleotides align to TRBD1. The germline V gene encodes CDR1 SNHLY and CDR2 FYNNEI. J gave up 5 bases and V 8 bases, and 8 bases lay outside the gene matches. The CDR3 runs 13 residues. CDR3 residues: CASSDRVGTEAFF. The DNA of the CDR3 is TGTGCCAGCTCTGACAGGGTTGGGACTGAAGCTTTCTTT.

This clonotype has at least ten counts. This chain joins TRBV9 and TRBJ2-1, with TRBD2 matching over 14 bases. V was pared by 0 bases and J by 2 bases, with 7 bases of the junction left unmatched. This CDR3 has 19 amino acids. The germline gives CDR1 SGDLS, CDR2 YYNGEE. CDR3 bases: TGTGCCAGCAGCGTAGCAATTCCGGGACTAGCGGGAGCCTACAATGAGCAGTTCTTC. Amino acid sequence: CASSVAIPGLAGAYNEQFF.

This clonotype came up a few times. J is TRBJ2-3 and V is TRBV20-1, with TRBD2 matching over 14 bases. Germline lookup yields CDR1 DFQATT and CDR2 SNEGSKA (reference sequence). The CDR3 has 16 amino acids. With V trimmed by 2 bases and J by 6 bases, 7 bases remained unmatched. CDR3 nucleotide sequence: TGCAGTGCTAGACGACTAGCGGGAGGGGACAGTGATACGCAGTATTTT. Protein product: CSARRLAGGDSDTQYF.

V gene TRBV12-3 or TRBV12-4 combines with J gene TRBJ1-1; D not certain. This CDR3 region has 13 residues. V was clipped by 5 bases and J by 6 bases, with 13 bases between them. Written as DNA, the CDR3 is TGTGCCAGCAGTCCCTTGGTGAGGGCTGAAGCTTTCTTT. Amino acids: CASSPLVRAEAFF.

This clonotype was detected only a few times. This sequence joins TRBV4-1 and TRBJ2-3, with D hard to call. Germline V lookup: CDR1 MGHRA, CDR2 YSYEKL. The CDR3 length is 15 residues. Deletions cut 1 base from V and 7 bases from J, with 15 bases between. CDR3 nucleotides: TGCGCCAGCAGCCAAGCCCCCAGGTCACAGAATACGCAGTATTTT. This gives the protein CASSQAPRSQNTQYF.

This clonotype was counted a few times. The rearrangement uses TRBV5-1 and TRBJ2-1; TRBD1 agrees at 8 bases. Germline loops: CDR1 SGHRS, CDR2 YFSETQ. The CDR3 is 18 amino acids. Losses at the gene ends were 4 bases for V and 0 bases for J; bases not matched to a gene: 12. This CDR3 is CASSTGLGDRSSYNEQFF. The CDR3 DNA is TGCGCCAGCAGCACCGGATTGGGGGACAGGAGCTCCTACAATGAGCAGTTCTTC.

This clonotype came up a few times. The chain joins TRBV24-1 to TRBJ2-1; tentative D call: TRBD2 (5 bases). V lost 3 bases to trimming and J lost 6 bases, with 17 bases between them. Germline V gene sequence: CDR1 KGHDR, CDR2 SFDVKD. This CDR3 spans 16 amino acids. As DNA, the CDR3 is TGTGCCACCAGTGATCCCCTTGGGTCCGCGGGCAATGAGCAGTTCTTC. This translates into CATSDPLGSAGNEQFF.

The chain carries TRBV6-5 and TRBJ2-5, with D unclear. Trimming stripped 1 base from V and 5 bases from J, with 8 bases between. This CDR3 spans 13 amino acids. Germline V gene data show CDR1 as MNHEY and CDR2 as SVGAGI. This CDR3 is CASSYLGFETQYF. The CDR3 nucleotides are TGTGCCAGCAGTTACTTGGGTTTTGAGACCCAGTACTTC.

This clonotype was detected only a few times. The genes are TRBV12-3 or TRBV12-4 and TRBJ1-3, with TRBD1 matching 7 bases. CDR3 size: 14 residues. V shed 5 bases and J 4 bases; nucleotides not matched to a gene: 5. The CDR3 DNA reads TGTGCCAGCAGTGAGGGGGCGCAGGGAAACACCATATATTTT. Protein sequence: CASSEGAQGNTIYF.

In its sample, this clonotype was seen a few times. The chain uses TRBV18 and TRBJ2-7; D may be TRBD1 (5 bases). The CDR3 runs to 15 residues. With 3 bases removed from V and 0 bases from J, the gap between germline ends came to 12 bases. Looked up from germline, CDR1 is KGHSH and CDR2 is LQKENI. In DNA, the CDR3 is TGTGCCAGCTCACCTTACAGGCTCAGCTCCTACGAGCAGTACTTC. Protein sequence: CASSPYRLSSYEQYF.

This clonotype appeared a few times. The rearrangement joins TRBV24-1 to TRBJ2-3, with 9 bases fitting TRBD2. The V gene end was trimmed by 5 bases and the J gene end by 4 bases; junction bases not matched to a gene: 6. Germline CDR1 KGHDR, CDR2 SFDVKD. The CDR3 is made up of 15 amino acids. CDR3 nucleotides: TGTGCCACCAGTGCCTTTGCGGGAGGGCCAGATACGCAGTATTTT. It specifies CATSAFAGGPDTQYF.

The table lists this clonotype with a few counts. The rearrangement uses TRBV6-5 and TRBJ2-2; D gene uncertain. V lost 0 bases to trimming and J lost 2 bases, with 7 bases between them. CDR3 length: 15 amino acids. The germline V gene has CDR1 MNHEY and CDR2 SVGAGI. Written as DNA, the CDR3 is TGTGCCAGCAGTTACTCGGCTGAAAACACCGGGGAGCTGTTTTTT. Protein: CASSYSAENTGELFF.

The chain joins TRBV27 to TRBJ1-2; D gene uncertain. The CDR3 is 13 residues long. Germline assignment: CDR1 MNHEY and CDR2 SMNVEV (reference sequence). Trimming took off 6 bases at V and 7 bases at J, with 15 bases between the two ends. The CDR3 DNA sequence: TGTGCCAGCAGCATAGGGAGGGTTGGTGGCTACACCTTC. The encoded protein is CASSIGRVGGYTF.